This T cell receptor beta chain derives from a study of regulatory T cells in long-lasting Graves disease (dated by TCRdb to the early 2020s). Context from the whole study: Antithyroid drugs had been taken for less than 3 months by newly diagnosed Graves' disease patients. This study used TCR sequencing and RNA sequencing of peripheral blood to compare persistent Graves' disease patients against newly diagnosed Graves' disease patients. The study took place in China and was registered as a clinical trial. A total of around 35 samples were covered by TCR sequencing, comprising roughly 13 persistent and about 20 newly diagnosed Graves' disease patients.

The library was made by multiplex PCR. TCRdb lists the instrument as Illumina HiSeq 4000. CDR3 regions were amplified by Arm-PCR with iRepertoire HTBI primers to construct TCR beta libraries. Gel purification was performed on PCR products prior to sequencing. The authors' analysis ran thus. A total of some 65 TRBV and under 15 TRBJ segments were identified across samples and were used for gene usage analysis of CDR3 amino acid clonotypes. COPE and FqMerger were used to merge filtered high-quality paired reads into contigs. BLAST was used to align contigs to the IMGT TRBV, TRBD and TRBJ reference genes, and CDR3 was defined following IMGT. Any clonotype with a frequency above 0.1% was counted as a highly expanded clone. Repertoire diversity was measured by Shannon entropy, and V-J evenness by the Gini coefficient. A clonotype found in more than one individual was treated as public. In-frame beta chains were kept once TCRdb had trimmed the public reads at Q25 with fastp and called clones with MiXCR. All rows with the same CDR3 protein become a single entry with the most common DNA and genes. In this record, the V and J calls reflect TCRdb's handling and not the investigators' own analysis. This sample lists more than 450,000 distinct CDR3 sequences; around 12% were detected once. The top ten hold 8% to 10% of the sample.

Ten or more counts support this clonotype. No cognate antigen has been identified for it. No base qualities exist here, and no much larger clone lies one base off it. Paper-wide results and their limitations: Compared with newly diagnosed patients, persistent Graves' disease patients had lower TCR Shannon entropy and fewer highly expanded clones, which suggests clonal expansion. Persistent disease showed preferential use of TRBV28, TRBJ1-2 and TRBJ2-5, whereas newly diagnosed disease favored TRBV20-1 and TRBJ2-1. Sequencing and analysis were restricted to the TCR beta chain. As a limitation, the authors acknowledged that the small sample size may reduce accuracy. Only peripheral blood was studied, because thyroid tissue, the primary lesion, was inaccessible. Persistent patients shared more public clonotypes among themselves (around 3,000) than newly diagnosed patients did (about 900).

The CDR3 runs 14 residues from the cysteine to the phenylalanine. Kept here is only the CDR3 DNA, which spans 42 bases and is read in frame from base 1. CDR1 and CDR2 (MNHEY, SMNVEV) derive from the germline V gene (reference sequence). At the junction V is shortened by 8 bases and J by 8 bases; bases outside the gene matches: 9. Interpreted using the paper, the time point label stands for: newly diagnosed GD, antithyroid drugs for less than 3 months. For both TCR sequencing and RNA sequencing, RNA was extracted from PBMCs using TRIzol. The diagnosis of Graves' disease was made according to American Thyroid Association guidelines. Patients were recruited from an endocrinology department in Xi'an, China. From each patient, about 9 milliliters of peripheral blood was collected into an EDTA anticoagulant tube. PBMCs were isolated by Ficoll Paque Plus density gradient separation without further T cell sorting. RNA quality was checked with an Agilent 2100 Bioanalyzer and agarose gel, and concentration with a NanoDrop 2000.

These data are also associated with another study on T cells in Graves' hyperthyroidism and ophthalmopathy. The other study reports the following: A patient counted as having stable Graves' hyperthyroidism if no progression to ophthalmopathy occurred over 18 months of follow-up. The hyperthyroidism patients were between 18 and 65 years old and newly diagnosed, with a disease duration of less than 2 months. Patients with uncontrolled infections, other autoimmune diseases, pregnancy or lactation were excluded. Diagnoses were established on the basis of clinical symptoms, serum thyroxine and TRAb, thyroid ultrasound, and orbital computed tomography. The first round of RT-PCR for the TCR CDR3 was performed with the HTBI primer set and the Qiagen OneStep RT-PCR kit. Most expanded thyroid clonotypes (frequency above 0.001) were also found in blood, which suggests that blood repertoires may mirror thyroid immune responses. In cross-validation, a model built on a 13 V-J signature told ophthalmopathy apart from stable hyperthyroidism with approximately 90% sensitivity and around 81% specificity, and in testing the same model reached 80%/75%. In validation, the model predicted progression to ophthalmopathy a median of around six months before onset, with over 60% sensitivity and roughly 79% specificity. TCR V-J signatures able to tell the groups apart were searched for in a discovery cohort of some 97 patients, of whom more than 40 had Graves' ophthalmopathy and around 58 had stable Graves' hyperthyroidism. Prospective prediction of ophthalmopathy was tested in an independent validation cohort consisting of under 20 hyperthyroidism patients and 15 to 17 patients who later progressed to ophthalmopathy. The roughly 91 discovery patients were randomly split 7:3 into training and test sets. In over five Graves' hyperthyroidism patients, the study also compared T-cell repertoires from thyroid tissue with T-cell repertoires from blood. After sampling, hyperthyroidism patients received methimazole starting at 30 mg daily, and ophthalmopathy patients received high-dose intravenous methylprednisolone. Libraries were constructed in a second round of multiplex PCR, after which size selection and purification were carried out. The libraries were sequenced on an Illumina HiSeq2000 using paired-end 100 bp reads. Raw data were processed with SOAPnuke, discarding reads with adapters, uncalled bases, mean Phred below 15, or no exact constant-primer or identifier match. COPE v1.2.5 was used to merge the high-quality paired reads, and each unique nucleotide sequence was defined as a clonotype. MiTCR v1.1 was used to align clonotypes to the IMGT TRBV, TRBD and TRBJ reference segments. Only V-J combinations with frequency above 0.0001, covering 99% to 99.2% of repertoires, were analysed. A TCS score was defined as the ratio of F50 (clonal expansion) to E x V (chaos), with BLOSUM62-based TCRdist applied between CDR3 peptides within each V-J. Welch's t-statistics and random forest reduced 500 to 650 V-J features to 10 to 15, which were used in a naive Bayes classifier (R e1071). Sample size was not statistically predetermined, and investigators were not blinded to group allocation. The paper describes TCR Vbeta CDR3 sequencing of 135 peripheral blood samples, made up of 43 ophthalmopathy patients, around 73 hyperthyroidism patients and about 17 progressor patients.

The rearrangement joined TRBV27 to TRBJ2-1; 10 bases in the junction line up with TRBD1. This TCR came from a woman in her 30s with Graves disease. Donor details come from another sample of the same person, matched by shared clones. Here the sequenced sample was peripheral blood mononuclear cells (PBMCs), taken at new diagnosis, from a patient treated with antithyroid drugs. This receptor has the CDR3 CASARDRGIHEQFF. The nucleotides read TGTGCCAGCGCCCGGGACAGGGGTATCCATGAGCAGTTCTTC.